The clone carrying this T cell receptor beta chain was observed a few times. Its cognate antigen is unknown. A second PCR of 7 to 11 cycles used a sample-barcoded 5' primer and a J-beta primer mix. TCRdb used MiXCR to reprocess the 5' RACE reads, holding one entry per CDR3 protein. The table records some 700,000 distinct CDR3 sequences, about 24% of them present only once. This entry belongs to a study of blood T cells in healthy people across ages. Across the study: The capture of about one barcoded beta molecule per two T cells was achieved by template switching. Study-wide findings and caveats: Older age coincided with a roughly linear decline in TCR beta diversity per million T cells.

The germline CDR1 and CDR2 sequences are SGHTA and FQGNSA. CDR3 length: 17 amino acids. Trimming at V came to 2 bases and at J to 0 bases, leaving 6 bases not matched to a gene. Sequencing was carried out using blood. V usage is TRBV7-2 and J usage is TRBJ2-3, with 9 positions matching TRBD2. This clonotype originated in a man aged 65-85 years in good health. The CDR3 DNA reads as TGTGCCAGCAGCTTATTTAGCGGGGGCCCTAGCACAGATACGCAGTATTTT. This sequence encodes CASSLFSGGPSTDTQYF.